Each of the 5 T cell receptor beta chains below was sequenced from the same sample in a study of blood T cell repertoires in COVID-19. Sequencing was performed with immunoSEQ multiplex PCR; in TCRdb, only in-frame clones are kept and a portion is missing. This table holds nearly 95,000 clones, 70% to 90% found once. Sequenced input: peripheral blood. Every receptor here comes from a human donor with acute or convalescent COVID-19. The donor label of this sample is uncertain.

The chain recombines TRBV11-3 with TRBJ2-3; 11 nucleotides line up with TRBD2. The length of the CDR3 is 18 residues. In germline, CDR1 is SGHNT, CDR2 YENEEA. After removal of 0 bases from V and 0 bases from J, the junction contained 5 bases not matched to a gene. CDR3 residues: CASSLDASGGPSTDTQYF. CDR3 nucleotide sequence: TGTGCCAGCAGCTTAGACGCTAGCGGGGGGCCGAGCACAGATACGCAGTATTTT.

The chain links TRBV12-3 or TRBV12-4 to TRBJ1-4; D is unclear. The V and J ends lost 4 bases and 5 bases respectively, with 8 bases between them. The CDR3 has 13 amino acids. The CDR3 sequence is CASSWEGNEKLFF. CDR3 nucleotide sequence: TGTGCCAGCAGTTGGGAGGGAAATGAAAAACTGTTTTTT.

V gene TRBV7-8 combines with J gene TRBJ2-5, with 7 nucleotides matching TRBD2. With 4 bases clipped from V and 7 bases from J, the junction kept 9 bases outside the gene matches. The V gene's germline CDR1 is SGHVS and CDR2 FQNEAQ. The CDR3 runs 14 residues. CDR3 in amino acids: CASSSSGVEGTQYF. CDR3 bases: TGTGCCAGCAGCTCGAGCGGGGTAGAAGGGACCCAGTACTTC.

The chain joins TRBV7-8 to TRBJ2-7, with a tentative D call TRBD1 (6 bases). CDR3 length: 14 residues. V dropped 1 base and J dropped 1 base, with 8 bases sitting between them. Germline V CDR1 and CDR2: SGHVS, FQNEAQ. CDR3 amino acids: CASSLVGASYEQYF. The CDR3 bases are TGTGCCAGCAGCTTAGTGGGGGCATCCTACGAGCAGTACTTC.

This chain links TRBV19 with TRBJ1-1; 7 positions match TRBD1. Per the germline V gene, CDR1 is LNHDA and CDR2 is SQIVND (reference sequence). CDR3 length: 14 amino acids. J was trimmed by 7 bases and V by 3 bases; bases with no gene match: 8. DNA for the CDR3: TGTGCCAGTAGTATTTCTAGGGGGCGAAGTGAAGCTTTCTTT. Translating gives CASSISRGRSEAFF.